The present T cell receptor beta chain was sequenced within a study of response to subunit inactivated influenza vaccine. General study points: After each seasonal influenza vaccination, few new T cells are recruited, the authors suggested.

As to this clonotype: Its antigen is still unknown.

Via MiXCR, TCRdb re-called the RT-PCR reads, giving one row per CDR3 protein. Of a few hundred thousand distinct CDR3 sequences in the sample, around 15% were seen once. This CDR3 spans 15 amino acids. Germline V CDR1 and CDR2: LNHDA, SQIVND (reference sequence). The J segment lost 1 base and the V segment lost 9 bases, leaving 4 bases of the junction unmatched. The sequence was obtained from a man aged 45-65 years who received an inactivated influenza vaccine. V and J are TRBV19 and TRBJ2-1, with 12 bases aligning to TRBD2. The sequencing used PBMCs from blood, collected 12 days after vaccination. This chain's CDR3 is CASTGLAGSYNEQFF. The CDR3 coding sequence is TGTGCCAGCACGGGACTAGCGGGTTCCTACAATGAGCAGTTCTTC. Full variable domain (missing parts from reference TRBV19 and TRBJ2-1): DGGITQSPKYLFRKEGQNVTLSCEQNLNHDAMYWYRQDPGQGLRLIYYSQIVNDFQKGDIAEGYSVSREKKESFPLTVTSAQKNPTAFYLCASTGLAGSYNEQFFGPGTRLTVL.